The 2 T cell receptor beta chains below come from one sample, sequenced in a study of long-term antiretroviral therapy in people with HIV. It was version v3.0 of the immunoSEQ assay that was run at survey level. Profiling relied on immunoSEQ multiplex PCR, and the TCRdb table lists in-frame clones only, not all of them. In the table there are about 37,000 clones, roughly four fifths of which are singletons. Sequenced here: unsorted PBMCs, sampled 1 year after starting antiretroviral therapy. The receptors shown here come from a man younger than 35 with HIV.

This chain connects TRBV4-1 to TRBJ1-2; 10 positions agree with TRBD1. Germline CDR1 and CDR2: MGHRA and YSYEKL. Losses at the gene ends were 3 bases for V and 6 bases for J; bases not matched to a gene: 10. The CDR3 consists of 16 residues. The CDR3 nucleotides are TGCGCCAGCAGCCAGCCCCGGACAGGGGGGATGGATGGCTACACCTTC. It codes for CASSQPRTGGMDGYTF.

This chain connects TRBV5-1 to TRBJ1-3; no clear D. CDR3 length: 17 residues. CDR1 is SGHRS, CDR2 YFSETQ, per germline. Trimming took off 0 bases at V and 2 bases at J, with 15 bases between the two ends. The CDR3 DNA follows: TGCGCCAGCAGCTTGGCCCCGCTGGTGGGTCCTGGAAACACCATATATTTT. Translated, it gives CASSLAPLVGPGNTIYF.